This T cell receptor (beta chain) emerged from a study of T-cell memory formation after mild COVID-19. A remark on this clonotype: Its antigen is undetermined.

This CDR3 is built from 15 residues. Trimming removed 0 bases at V and 0 bases at J, with 8 bases between. CDR1 and CDR2 (germline): MNHNS, SASEGT. The study, taken as a whole, reports: Among clones peaking at day 37 in the second wave, SARS-CoV-2 specificity remained unconfirmed.

Each CDR3 protein is one row after TCRdb ran MiXCR on the 5' RACE reads. Among about 310,000 distinct CDR3 sequences listed, roughly 15% were seen once. The chain links TRBV6-1 to TRBJ1-2; unclear D gene. This TCR was sampled from a man in his late teens or twenties who had mild COVID-19 (a few samples of this study predate the infection). Cell type and time point are not known. The sample comprised PBMCs or a T cell subset sorted from them (not recorded which). The CDR3 nucleotides read TGTGCCAGCAGTGAAGCGACGGGCCCTAACTATGGCTACACCTTC. This sequence encodes CASSEATGPNYGYTF.